This T cell receptor (beta chain) emerged from a study of T-cell memory formation after mild COVID-19. Background on the study: Among the donors, TCR clusters were largely specific to each donor. Overall study results and limits: Among clones contracting day 15 to 85, CD4/CD8 was balanced, whereas later expanders leaned CD4+. Mostly located in CM and EM were contracting CD4+ clones, with contracting CD8+ clones located in EMRA. SARS-CoV-2 specificity was not confirmed for second-wave clones peaking on day 37.

TCRdb called the 5' RACE reads again in MiXCR, with one record for every CDR3 protein. The sample lists some 440,000 distinct CDR3 sequences, around 25% seen once, with 9.5% to 15% in the top ten. The V segment lost 5 bases and the J segment 6 bases; nucleotides outside the gene matches: 12. This CDR3 is 16 amino acids long. CDR1 and CDR2 from the germline V gene are SGHAT and FQNNGV. Notes on this clonotype: Its target is not known.

This receptor was obtained from an adult woman who had mild COVID-19 (a few samples of this study predate the infection). Cell type and time point are not known. This chain joins TRBV11-2 and TRBJ2-3; 9 bases line up with TRBD1. Sequenced: PBMCs or a T cell subset sorted from them (not recorded which). CDR3 amino acids: CASSVLGGQGYDTQYF. DNA of the CDR3: TGTGCCAGCAGCGTCCTAGGGGGACAGGGTTACGATACGCAGTATTTT. The complete variable domain, with remaining parts taken from reference TRBV11-2 and TRBJ2-3, reads EAGVAQSPRYKIIEKRQSVAFWCNPISGHATLYWYQQILGQGPKLLIQFQNNGVVDDSQLPKDRFSAERLKGVDSTLKIQPAKLEDSAVYLCASSVLGGQGYDTQYFGPGTRLTVL.